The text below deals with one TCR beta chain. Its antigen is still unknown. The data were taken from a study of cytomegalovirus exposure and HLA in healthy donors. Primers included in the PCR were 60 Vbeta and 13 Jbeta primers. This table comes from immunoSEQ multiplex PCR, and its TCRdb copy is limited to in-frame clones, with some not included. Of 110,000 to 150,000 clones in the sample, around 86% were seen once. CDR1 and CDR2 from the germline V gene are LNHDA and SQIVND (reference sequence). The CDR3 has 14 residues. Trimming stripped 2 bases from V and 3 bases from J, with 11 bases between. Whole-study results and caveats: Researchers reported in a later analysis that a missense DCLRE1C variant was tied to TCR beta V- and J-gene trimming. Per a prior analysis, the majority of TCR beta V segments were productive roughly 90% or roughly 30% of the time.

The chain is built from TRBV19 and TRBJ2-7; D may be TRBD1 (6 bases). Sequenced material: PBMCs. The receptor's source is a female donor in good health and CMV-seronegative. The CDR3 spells CASSIRGTHYEQYF. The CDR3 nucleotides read TGTGCCAGTAGTATAAGGGGGACCCACTACGAGCAGTACTTC.